The 23 T cell receptor beta chains given below trace back to one sample, sequenced in a study of T cells after yellow fever vaccination. TCRdb re-analysed the 5' RACE reads in MiXCR, keeping a single row per CDR3 protein. The data hold 510,000 or so distinct CDR3 sequences, with about 19% observed a single time. Sequences were derived from PBMCs, sampled 15 days after the yellow fever booster vaccination. These receptors originate from a man aged 25-45 years who received the YFV17D yellow fever vaccine.

A few counts support this clonotype. This chain uses TRBV7-8 with TRBJ2-1; D may be TRBD1 or TRBD2 (5 bases each). This CDR3 contains 16 residues. Germline CDR1 and CDR2: SGHVS and FQNEAQ. V lost 1 base to trimming and J lost 0 bases, with 10 bases between them. CDR3 region: CASSLDRTHSYNEQFF. The CDR3 nucleotides are TGTGCCAGCAGCTTAGACAGGACTCACTCCTACAATGAGCAGTTCTTC.

This clonotype was seen more than once but under ten times. The V call is TRBV4-1, the J call TRBJ2-2; tentatively, D is TRBD2 (5 bases). The length of the CDR3 is 16 residues. V gave up 1 base and J gave up 5 bases, with 14 bases separating them. CDR1 is MGHRA and CDR2 is YSYEKL in the germline V gene. CDR3 sequence reads: CASSQGWGVFTGELFF. In DNA, the CDR3 is TGCGCCAGCAGCCAAGGGTGGGGAGTCTTTACCGGGGAGCTGTTTTTT.

The gene calls are TRBV12-3 or TRBV12-4 and TRBJ2-7, with 7 bases matching TRBD2. J was trimmed by 2 bases and V by 1 base; bases with no gene match: 5. The length of the CDR3 is 15 residues. CDR3 DNA: TGTGCCAGCAGTTTAGTCGCGGGAGTCCCCTACGAGCAGTACTTC. Its protein is CASSLVAGVPYEQYF.

This clonotype was seen a handful of times. V gene TRBV5-1 combines with J gene TRBJ2-2, with no clear D. The V gene's germline CDR1 is SGHRS and CDR2 YFSETQ. V was clipped by 2 bases and J by 5 bases, with 10 bases between them. The length of the CDR3 is 14 residues. The CDR3 spells CASSFGPLTGELFF. The CDR3, as DNA: TGCGCCAGCAGCTTCGGGCCGCTTACCGGGGAGCTGTTTTTT.

This clonotype was recorded a few times. The rearrangement joins TRBV18 to TRBJ2-3, with D tentatively TRBD2 (6 bases). The CDR3 extends over 16 amino acids. The germline V gene encodes CDR1 KGHSH and CDR2 LQKENI. Between the trimmed V and J ends, which lost 5 bases and 4 bases, there was a span of 19 bases. The DNA of the CDR3 is TGTGCCAGCTCAAAGTATCGGGACTTCGGTTCAGATACGCAGTATTTT. Translated: CASSKYRDFGSDTQYF.

This clonotype was found a few times. V usage is TRBV5-1 and J usage is TRBJ2-1; D is uncertain. There are 14 residues in the CDR3. The V and J ends lost 7 bases and 0 bases respectively, with 11 bases between them. The germline gives CDR1 SGHRS, CDR2 YFSETQ. The CDR3 protein is CASVLGDSYNEQFF. The CDR3 nucleotides are TGCGCCAGCGTCCTGGGCGACTCCTACAATGAGCAGTTCTTC.

The chain carries TRBV7-2 and TRBJ2-2, with TRBD1 matching over 7 bases. CDR3 length: 16 amino acids. V lost 0 bases and J lost 6; bases outside the gene matches: 7. From germline, CDR1 is SGHTA and CDR2 FQGNSA. In DNA, the CDR3 is TGTGCCAGCAGCTTAGCCCCGGGACAGCTAGCCGGGGAGCTGTTTTTT. This gives the protein CASSLAPGQLAGELFF.

The genes are TRBV4-3 and TRBJ2-1; D call uncertain. This CDR3 region has 13 residues. CDR1 and CDR2 (germline): LGHNA, YSLEER. The V end was cut by 1 base, the J end by 7 bases, with 8 bases between. Written as DNA, the CDR3 is TGCGCCAGCAGCCAAGTAGGCCTGAATGAGCAGTTCTTC. It codes for CASSQVGLNEQFF.

This clonotype was observed a few times. The J gene is TRBJ2-3, the V gene TRBV7-2; D unclear. This CDR3 contains 13 residues. Germline assignment: CDR1 SGHTA and CDR2 FQGNSA. Trimming took 2 bases from V and 3 from J, leaving 6 bases between them. The CDR3 here is CASSLYETDTQYF. The DNA of the CDR3 is TGTGCCAGCAGCTTATACGAAACAGATACGCAGTATTTT.

This clonotype was detected a few times. The chain links TRBV7-2 to TRBJ2-1; D not certain. The CDR3 is 14 amino acids. Germline lookup yields CDR1 SGHTA and CDR2 FQGNSA. V was cut by 1 base and J by 7 bases, with 11 bases left in between. For the CDR3, the DNA is TGTGCCAGCAGCTTAGACCCAGGTTCGAATGAGCAGTTCTTC. As protein: CASSLDPGSNEQFF.

This clonotype showed up just a few times. V is TRBV6-4 and J is TRBJ1-1; D unclear. The CDR3 is made up of 11 amino acids. With 6 bases removed from V and 5 bases from J, the gap between germline ends came to 7 bases. CDR1 is MRHNA and CDR2 is SNTAGT in the germline V gene. CDR3 residues: CASRDGTEAFF. The CDR3 DNA reads as TGTGCCAGCAGAGATGGTACTGAAGCTTTCTTT.

This clonotype was found a few times. The V call is TRBV3-1, the J call TRBJ2-5, with D possibly matching TRBD2 (5 bases). CDR3 length: 15 residues. V dropped 0 bases and J dropped 4 bases, with 12 bases sitting between them. CDR1 LGHDT and CDR2 YNNKEL come from the germline V gene (reference sequence). The DNA of the CDR3 is TGTGCCAGCAGCCAAGAAGGACTTAGGATAGAGACCCAGTACTTC. Its translation: CASSQEGLRIETQYF.

The CDR3 DNA is TGCAGTGCTAGAGGAAAGAAGCGGGAGTTAAATACGCAGTATTTT. This codes for CSARGKKRELNTQYF. V usage is TRBV20-1 and J usage is TRBJ2-3, with 8 bases aligning to TRBD2. With 1 base clipped from V and 7 bases from J, the junction kept 10 bases outside the gene matches. CDR1 is DFQATT and CDR2 is SNEGSKA in the germline V gene (reference sequence). The CDR3 runs to 15 residues.

The rearrangement uses TRBV20-1 and TRBJ2-1, with D unclear. The CDR3 is 14 amino acids. Trimming left V 3 bases short and J 1 base short, with 10 bases between. Germline loops: CDR1 DFQATT, CDR2 SNEGSKA (reference sequence). The CDR3 is CSARPRSSYNEQFF. In DNA, the CDR3 is TGCAGTGCTAGGCCTCGGAGTTCCTACAATGAGCAGTTCTTC.

The chain couples TRBV20-1 to TRBJ1-4; possibly TRBD1 for D (5 bases). The germline gives CDR1 DFQATT, CDR2 SNEGSKA (reference sequence). Trimming removed 3 bases from V and 5 bases from J, with 10 bases in between. The CDR3 loop spans 13 amino acids. Here the CDR3 reads CSARRRGNEKLFF. Here the CDR3 DNA reads TGCAGTGCTAGGCGTAGGGGCAATGAAAAACTGTTTTTT.

This clonotype was found a few times. Here the CDR3 DNA reads TGTGCCACCAGCAGAGACAGCAACTCCTACGAGCAGTACTTC. Translation gives CATSRDSNSYEQYF. The genes are TRBV15 and TRBJ2-7, with D unclear. V was cut by 0 bases and J by 0 bases, with 6 bases left in between. Germline V gene sequence: CDR1 LNHNV, CDR2 YYDKDF (reference sequence). The CDR3 has 14 amino acids.

The rearrangement uses TRBV21-1 and TRBJ2-1; TRBD1, the table's D call, was not compared with the DNA. TRBV21-1 is given as a pseudogene. The CDR3 contains 14 residues. CDR3 nucleotide sequence: TGTGCCAGCAGCAAACTTGGGACAGGCAATGAGCAGTTCTTC. Translation gives CASSKLGTGNEQFF.

This clonotype was detected only a few times. The chain couples TRBV29-1 to TRBJ2-6; a weak D match, TRBD2 (6 bases). This CDR3 contains 15 residues. V was trimmed by 5 bases and J by 0 bases, leaving 11 bases between them. CDR1 is SQVTM, CDR2 ANQGSEA, per germline. This CDR3 reads CSVMGLSSGANVLTF. The CDR3 DNA sequence: TGCAGCGTTATGGGACTCAGCTCTGGGGCCAACGTCCTGACTTTC.

The chain links TRBV20-1 to TRBJ2-6, with D unclear. CDR3 length: 15 amino acids. The V gene lost 1 base and the J gene lost 4 bases, with 11 bases spanning the gap. Germline values: CDR1 DFQATT, CDR2 SNEGSKA (reference sequence). CDR3 amino acids: CSARGGSHGANVLTF. In DNA form, the CDR3 reads TGCAGTGCTAGAGGCGGATCACACGGGGCCAACGTCCTGACTTTC.

The CDR3 DNA sequence: TGTGCCAGCACCTCGGGAAAGACTTCTAGCGATTACTCCTACGAGCAGTACTTC. Translating gives CASTSGKTSSDYSYEQYF. V and J are TRBV28 and TRBJ2-7; TRBD2 is a possible D gene (6 bases). The length of the CDR3 is 18 residues. Trimming cost V 7 bases and J 0 bases, with 25 bases left between them. From germline, CDR1 is MDHEN and CDR2 SYDVKM.

This clonotype was found a few times. The chain combines TRBV25-1 with TRBJ1-5; D not certain. This CDR3 spans 14 amino acids. Germline-derived CDR1 and CDR2 are MGHDK and SYGVNS. Trimming pared 3 bases from V and 1 base from J, leaving 7 bases between. Written as DNA, the CDR3 is TGTGCCAGCAGTGAGACACAGAGCAATCAGCCCCAGCATTTT. Its translation: CASSETQSNQPQHF. Drawing the rest from reference TRBV25-1 and TRBJ1-5, the complete variable domain is EADIYQTPRYLVIGTGKKITLECSQTMGHDKMYWYQQDPGMELHLIHYSYGVNSTEKGDLSSESTVSRIRTEHFPLTLESARPSHTSQYLCASSETQSNQPQHFGDGTRLSIL.

Remarks on this clonotype: Germline and junction disagree at one end, which may indicate a read error. This chain uses TRBV12-3 or TRBV12-4 with TRBJ2-5, with TRBD1 matching 7 bases. This CDR3 has 15 amino acids. DNA of the CDR3: TGTGTCAGCAGCCAGGGGTACAGGGGTCCCGAGACCCAGTACTTC. Protein sequence: CVSSQGYRGPETQYF.

Only a few counts were recorded for this clonotype. The chain recombines TRBV28 with TRBJ2-5, with D tentatively TRBD2 (6 bases). Looked up from germline, CDR1 is MDHEN and CDR2 is SYDVKM. V gave up 3 bases and J gave up 4 bases, with 9 bases separating them. The CDR3 covers 13 residues. In DNA, the CDR3 is TGTGCCAGCAGTTTGGAGGGGATAGAGACCCAGTACTTC. This translates into CASSLEGIETQYF. The full variable domain, in which reference TRBV28 and TRBJ2-5 provide the parts outside the CDR3, is DVKVTQSSRYLVKRTGEKVFLECVQDMDHENMFWYRQDPGLGLRLIYFSYDVKMKEKGDIPEGYSVSREKKERFSLILESASTNQTSMYLCASSLEGIETQYFGPGTRLLVL.